This paragraph covers one TCR beta chain sequence. Sequencing used immunoSEQ multiplex PCR; TCRdb keeps in-frame clones, though not all of them. The data contain 150,000 to 200,000 clones, under 80% of them singletons. Germline V gene lookup returns CDR1 SGHRS and CDR2 YFSETQ. The CDR3 length is 16 residues. The junction had 6 bases not matched to a gene; V was cut back by 4 bases and J by 0 bases. The sample belongs to a study of blood T cell repertoires in COVID-19. The chain is built from TRBV5-1 and TRBJ2-1; TRBD1 matches 8 bases. Sequencing was performed on PBMCs or T cells enriched from blood (not recorded which). This TCR derives from a woman in her forties or fifties with acute COVID-19. This chain's CDR3 is CASSPRQGSSYNEQFF. The CDR3 DNA reads TGCGCCAGCAGCCCCCGACAGGGGAGCTCCTACAATGAGCAGTTCTTC.